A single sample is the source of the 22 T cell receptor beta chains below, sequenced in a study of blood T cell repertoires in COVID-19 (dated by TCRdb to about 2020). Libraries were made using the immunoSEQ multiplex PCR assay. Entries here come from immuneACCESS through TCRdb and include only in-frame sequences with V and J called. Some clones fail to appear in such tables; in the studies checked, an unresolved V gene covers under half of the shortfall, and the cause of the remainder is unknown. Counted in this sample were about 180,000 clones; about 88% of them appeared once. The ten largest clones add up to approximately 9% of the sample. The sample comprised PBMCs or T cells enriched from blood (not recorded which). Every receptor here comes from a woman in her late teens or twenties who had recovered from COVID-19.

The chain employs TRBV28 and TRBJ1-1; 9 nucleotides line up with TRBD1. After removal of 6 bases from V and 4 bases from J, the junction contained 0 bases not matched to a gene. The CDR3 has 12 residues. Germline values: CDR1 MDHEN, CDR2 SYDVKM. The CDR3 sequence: CASRDRGTEAFF. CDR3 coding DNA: TGTGCCAGCAGGGACAGGGGCACTGAAGCTTTCTTT. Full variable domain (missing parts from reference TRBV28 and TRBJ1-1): DVKVTQSSRYLVKRTGEKVFLECVQDMDHENMFWYRQDPGLGLRLIYFSYDVKMKEKGDIPEGYSVSREKKERFSLILESASTNQTSMYLCASRDRGTEAFFGQGTRLTVV.

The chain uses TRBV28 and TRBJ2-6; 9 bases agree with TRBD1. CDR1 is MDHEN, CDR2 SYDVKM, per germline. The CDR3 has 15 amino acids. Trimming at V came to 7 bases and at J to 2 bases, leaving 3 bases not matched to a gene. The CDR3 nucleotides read TGTGCCAGCACGGGACAGGGAGCTGGGGCCAACGTCCTGACTTTC. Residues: CASTGQGAGANVLTF.

The CDR3 sequence is CASSERATNEKLFF. For the CDR3, the DNA is TGTGCCAGCAGCGAGAGGGCAACTAATGAAAAACTGTTTTTT. V gene TRBV14 combines with J gene TRBJ1-4; D remains unclear. There are 14 residues in the CDR3. V gave up 5 bases and J gave up 0 bases, with 7 bases separating them. Per germline, CDR1 SGHDN and CDR2 FVKESK.

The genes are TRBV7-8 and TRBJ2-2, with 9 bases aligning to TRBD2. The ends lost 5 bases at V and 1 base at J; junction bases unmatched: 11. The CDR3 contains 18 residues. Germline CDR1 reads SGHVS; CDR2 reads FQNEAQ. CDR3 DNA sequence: TGTGCCAGCAGCCCCTCCCCCTCTAGCGGGAAGAACACCGGGGAGCTGTTTTTT. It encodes CASSPSPSSGKNTGELFF.

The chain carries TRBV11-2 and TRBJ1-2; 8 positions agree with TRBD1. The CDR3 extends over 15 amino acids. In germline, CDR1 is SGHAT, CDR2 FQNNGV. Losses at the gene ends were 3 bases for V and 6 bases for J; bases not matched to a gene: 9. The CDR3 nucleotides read TGTGCCAGCAGCTTTGCAGGGGGCGCTTTGAATGGCTACACCTTC. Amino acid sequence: CASSFAGGALNGYTF. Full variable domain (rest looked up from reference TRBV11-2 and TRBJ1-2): EAGVAQSPRYKIIEKRQSVAFWCNPISGHATLYWYQQILGQGPKLLIQFQNNGVVDDSQLPKDRFSAERLKGVDSTLKIQPAKLEDSAVYLCASSFAGGALNGYTFGSGTRLTVV.

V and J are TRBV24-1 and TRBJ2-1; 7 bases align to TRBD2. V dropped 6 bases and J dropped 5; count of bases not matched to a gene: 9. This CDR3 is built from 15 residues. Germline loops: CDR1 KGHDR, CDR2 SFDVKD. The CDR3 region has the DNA TGTGCCACCAGTACCAGCGGGGTGAAAGACAATGAGCAGTTCTTC. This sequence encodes CATSTSGVKDNEQFF.

Here the CDR3 DNA reads TGTGCCAGCAGCACTCAGGTGGTGGAGACCCAGTACTTC. Protein: CASSTQVVETQYF. The chain carries TRBV7-2 and TRBJ2-5; D not certain. V was clipped by 5 bases and J by 5 bases, with 12 bases between them. The CDR3 sequence is 13 residues long. The germline V gene encodes CDR1 SGHTA and CDR2 FQGNSA.

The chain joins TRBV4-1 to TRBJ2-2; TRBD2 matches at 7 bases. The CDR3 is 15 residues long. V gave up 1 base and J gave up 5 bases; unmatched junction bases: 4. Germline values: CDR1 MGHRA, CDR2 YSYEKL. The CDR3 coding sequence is TGCGCCAGCAGCCAAGTTGGGGGAGGGACCGGGGAGCTGTTTTTT. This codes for CASSQVGGGTGELFF.

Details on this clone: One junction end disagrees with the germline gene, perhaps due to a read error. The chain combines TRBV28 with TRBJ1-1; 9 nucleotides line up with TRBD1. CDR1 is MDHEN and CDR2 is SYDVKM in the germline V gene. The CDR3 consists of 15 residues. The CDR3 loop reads CASTLWTGENTEAFF. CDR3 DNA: TGTGCCAGCACTTTATGGACAGGGGAGAACACTGAAGCTTTCTTT.

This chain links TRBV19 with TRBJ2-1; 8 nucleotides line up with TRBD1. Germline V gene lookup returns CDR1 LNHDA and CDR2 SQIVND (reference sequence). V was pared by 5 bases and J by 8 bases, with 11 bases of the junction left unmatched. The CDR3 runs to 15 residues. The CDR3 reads CASSWAQGASDEQFF. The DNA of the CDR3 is TGTGCCAGTAGTTGGGCCCAGGGGGCGTCGGATGAGCAGTTCTTC.

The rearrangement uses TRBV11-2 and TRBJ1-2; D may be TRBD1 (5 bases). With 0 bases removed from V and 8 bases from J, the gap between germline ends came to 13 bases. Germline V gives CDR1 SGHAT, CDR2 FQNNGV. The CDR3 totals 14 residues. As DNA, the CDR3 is TGTGCCAGCAGCTTAGAGGCCGGGGGAGGGGGCTACACCTTC. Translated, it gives CASSLEAGGGGYTF.

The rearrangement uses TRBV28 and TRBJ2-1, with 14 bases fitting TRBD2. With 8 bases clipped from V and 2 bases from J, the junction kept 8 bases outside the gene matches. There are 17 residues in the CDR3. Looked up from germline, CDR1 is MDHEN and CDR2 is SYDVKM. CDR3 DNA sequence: TGTGCCAGCGGGGGGACTAGCGGGGGAAGGACCTACAATGAGCAGTTCTTC. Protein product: CASGGTSGGRTYNEQFF.

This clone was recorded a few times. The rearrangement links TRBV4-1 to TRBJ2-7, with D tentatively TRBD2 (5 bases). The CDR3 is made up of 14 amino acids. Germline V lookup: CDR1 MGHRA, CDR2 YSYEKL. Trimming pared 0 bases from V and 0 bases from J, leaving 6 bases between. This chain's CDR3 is CASSQEAGSYEQYF. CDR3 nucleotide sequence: TGCGCCAGCAGCCAAGAGGCGGGCTCCTACGAGCAGTACTTC.

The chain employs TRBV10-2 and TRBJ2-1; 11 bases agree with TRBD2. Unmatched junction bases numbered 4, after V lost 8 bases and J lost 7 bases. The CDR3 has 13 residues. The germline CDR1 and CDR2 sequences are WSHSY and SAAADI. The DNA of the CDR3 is TGCGCCAGCTCTTGGACTAGCGGGAATGAGCAGTTCTTC. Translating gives CASSWTSGNEQFF.

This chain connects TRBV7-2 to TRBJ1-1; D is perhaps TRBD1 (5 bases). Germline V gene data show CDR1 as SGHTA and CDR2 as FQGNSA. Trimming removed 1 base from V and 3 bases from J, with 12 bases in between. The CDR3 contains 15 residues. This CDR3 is CASSLGYQGHTEAFF. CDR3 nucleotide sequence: TGTGCCAGCAGCTTAGGATACCAGGGCCACACTGAAGCTTTCTTT.

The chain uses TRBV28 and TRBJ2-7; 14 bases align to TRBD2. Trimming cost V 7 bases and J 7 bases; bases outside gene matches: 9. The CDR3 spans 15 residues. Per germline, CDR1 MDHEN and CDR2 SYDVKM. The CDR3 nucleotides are TGTGCCAGCACCCAGGGACTAGCGGGAGTCTGGGAGCAGTACTTC. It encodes CASTQGLAGVWEQYF.

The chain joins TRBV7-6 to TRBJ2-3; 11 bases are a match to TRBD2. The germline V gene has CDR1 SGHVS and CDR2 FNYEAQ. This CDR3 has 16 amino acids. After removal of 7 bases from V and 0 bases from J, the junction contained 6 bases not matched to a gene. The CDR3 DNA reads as TGTGCCAGCAAAGGGCTAGCGGGAGGTAGCACAGATACGCAGTATTTT. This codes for CASKGLAGGSTDTQYF.

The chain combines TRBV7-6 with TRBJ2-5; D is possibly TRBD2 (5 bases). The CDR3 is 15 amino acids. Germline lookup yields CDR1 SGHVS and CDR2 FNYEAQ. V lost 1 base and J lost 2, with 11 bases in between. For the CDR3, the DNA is TGTGCCAGCAGCTTAGTAGCGCTCAAACAAGAGACCCAGTACTTC. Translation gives CASSLVALKQETQYF.

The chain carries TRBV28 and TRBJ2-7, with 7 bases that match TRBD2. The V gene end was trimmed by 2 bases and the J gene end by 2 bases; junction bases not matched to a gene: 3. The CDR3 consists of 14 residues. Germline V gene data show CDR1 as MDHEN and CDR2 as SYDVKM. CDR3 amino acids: CASSLAGETYEQYF. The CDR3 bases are TGTGCCAGCAGTTTAGCGGGGGAGACCTACGAGCAGTACTTC.

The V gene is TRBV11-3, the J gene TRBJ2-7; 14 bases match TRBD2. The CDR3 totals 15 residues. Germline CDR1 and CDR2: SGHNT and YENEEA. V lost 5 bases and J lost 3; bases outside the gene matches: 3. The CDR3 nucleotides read TGTGCCAGCAGCCTGGGACTAGCGGGAGTCTACGAGCAGTACTTC. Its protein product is CASSLGLAGVYEQYF. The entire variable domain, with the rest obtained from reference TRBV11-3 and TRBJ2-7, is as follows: EAGVVQSPRYKIIEKKQPVAFWCNPISGHNTLYWYLQNLGQGPELLIRYENEEAVDDSQLPKDRFSAERLKGVDSTLKIQPAELGDSAVYLCASSLGLAGVYEQYFGPGTRLTVT.

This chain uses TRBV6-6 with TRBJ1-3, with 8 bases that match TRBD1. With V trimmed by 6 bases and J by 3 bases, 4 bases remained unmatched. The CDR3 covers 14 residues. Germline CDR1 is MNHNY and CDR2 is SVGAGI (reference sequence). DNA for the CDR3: TGTGCCAGCAGCCCGACAGGGGATGGAAACACCATATATTTT. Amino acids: CASSPTGDGNTIYF.

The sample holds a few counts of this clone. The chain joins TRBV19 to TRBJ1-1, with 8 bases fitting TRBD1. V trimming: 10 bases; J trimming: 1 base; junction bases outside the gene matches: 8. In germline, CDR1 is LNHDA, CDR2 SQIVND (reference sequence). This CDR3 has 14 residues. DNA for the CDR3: TGTGCCACCGGACAGGGAAGGGGGAACACTGAAGCTTTCTTT. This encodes CATGQGRGNTEAFF.